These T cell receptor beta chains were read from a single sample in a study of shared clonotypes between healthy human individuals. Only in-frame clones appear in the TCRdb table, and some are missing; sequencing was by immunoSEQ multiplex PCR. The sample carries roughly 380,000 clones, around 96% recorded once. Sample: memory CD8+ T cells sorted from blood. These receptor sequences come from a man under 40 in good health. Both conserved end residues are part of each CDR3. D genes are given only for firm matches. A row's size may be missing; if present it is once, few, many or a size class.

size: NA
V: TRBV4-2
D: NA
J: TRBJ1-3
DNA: TGTGCCAGCAGCCAAGAAATCGGGAGGGGAAACACCATATATTTT
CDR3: CASSQEIGRGNTIYF

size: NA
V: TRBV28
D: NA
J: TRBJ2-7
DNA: TGTGCCAGCAGCCGGAGGATCTTCTCCTACGAGCAGTACTTC
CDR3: CASSRRIFSYEQYF

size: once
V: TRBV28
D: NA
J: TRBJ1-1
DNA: TGTGCCAGCAGTTCCCCTCCCGGACTCACCGAAGCTTTCTTT
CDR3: CASSSPPGLTEAFF

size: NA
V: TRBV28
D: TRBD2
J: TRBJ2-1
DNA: TGTGCCAGCAGGGGGACTAGCGGGAGGCTCTTCTACAATGAGCAGTTCTTC
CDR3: CASRGTSGRLFYNEQFF

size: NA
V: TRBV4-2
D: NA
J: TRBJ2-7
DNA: TGTGCCAGCAGCCAAGGGGAAGGGATAAGCTCCTACGAGCAGTACTTC
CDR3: CASSQGEGISSYEQYF

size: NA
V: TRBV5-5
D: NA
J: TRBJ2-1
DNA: TGTGCCAGCAGCCTCCTGACAGATATCTGGAATGAGCAGTTCTTC
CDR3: CASSLLTDIWNEQFF

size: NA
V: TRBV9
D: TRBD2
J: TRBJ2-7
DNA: TGTGCCAGCAGCCTAGACGCGGGAGGTCTCTACGAGCAGTACTTC
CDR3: CASSLDAGGLYEQYF

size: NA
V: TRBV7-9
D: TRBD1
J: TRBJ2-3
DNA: TGTGCCAGCAGCTTCCGGACAGGGACCCGCACAGATACGCAGTATTTT
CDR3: CASSFRTGTRTDTQYF

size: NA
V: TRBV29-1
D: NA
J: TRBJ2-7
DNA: TGCAGCGCCCGGACAGCCCACTACGAGCAGTACTTC
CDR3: CSARTAHYEQYF

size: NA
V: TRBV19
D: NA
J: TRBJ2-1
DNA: TGTGCCAGTAGGTTTCGAGCGGGCCCCTTTTACAATGAGCAGTTCTTC
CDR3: CASRFRAGPFYNEQFF

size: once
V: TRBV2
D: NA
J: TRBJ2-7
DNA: TGTGCCAGCACCGGCAGCCCCTACGAGCAGTACTTC
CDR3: CASTGSPYEQYF

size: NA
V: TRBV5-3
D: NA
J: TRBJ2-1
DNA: TGTGCCAGAAGCTTTTCAGGTTCCTACAATGAGCAGTTCTTC
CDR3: CARSFSGSYNEQFF

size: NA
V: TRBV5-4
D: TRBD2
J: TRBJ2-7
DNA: TGTGCCAGCAGCTTGGTAGCGGGAGGGTACTACGAGCAGTACTTC
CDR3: CASSLVAGGYYEQYF

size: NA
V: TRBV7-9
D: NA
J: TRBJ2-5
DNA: TGTGCCAGCAGCTTAGGTTTCAGCCGAGAGACCCAGTACTTC
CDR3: CASSLGFSRETQYF

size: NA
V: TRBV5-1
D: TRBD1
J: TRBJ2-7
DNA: TGCGCCAGCAGCTTGGGGACAGGGCTCAGCTCCTACGGGCAGTACTTC
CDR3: CASSLGTGLSSYGQYF

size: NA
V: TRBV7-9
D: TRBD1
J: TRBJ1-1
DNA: TGTGCCAGCAGCCCCTCGACAGGGGGCGAAGCTTTCTTT
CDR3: CASSPSTGGEAFF

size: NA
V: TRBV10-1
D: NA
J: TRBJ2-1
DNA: TGCGCCAGCAGTGAGAAGGAAGGCTACAATGAGCAGTTCTTC
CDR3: CASSEKEGYNEQFF

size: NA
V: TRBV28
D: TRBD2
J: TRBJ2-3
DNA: TGTGCCAGCAGTTTCCTACTAGCGGGCAGTACAGATACGCAGTATTTT
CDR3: CASSFLLAGSTDTQYF

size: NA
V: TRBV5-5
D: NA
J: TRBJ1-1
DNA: TGTGCCAGCAGCTCCGGCTCACGGGCGGATGAAGCTTTCTTT
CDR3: CASSSGSRADEAFF

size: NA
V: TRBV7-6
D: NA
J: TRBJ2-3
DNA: TGTGCCAGCAGCTTTGGAGGCCCGAGCACAGATACGCAGTATTTT
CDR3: CASSFGGPSTDTQYF

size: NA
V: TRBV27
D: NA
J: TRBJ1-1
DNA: TGTGCCAGCAGTTTAAAAGCGGGGGAAGCTTTCTTT
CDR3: CASSLKAGEAFF

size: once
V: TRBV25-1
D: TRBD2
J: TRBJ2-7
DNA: TGTGCCAGCAGTGAAGCGCGGGAGGGCCGCGAGCAGTACTTC
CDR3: CASSEAREGREQYF

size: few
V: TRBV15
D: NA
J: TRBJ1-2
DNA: TGTGCCACCAGCAGCCCCGGACATCCAATGGACTATGGCTACACCTTC
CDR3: CATSSPGHPMDYGYTF

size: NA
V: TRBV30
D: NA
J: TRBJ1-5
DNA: TGTGCCTGGAGTGTACCAGGAGGTCAGCCCCAGCATTTT
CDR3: CAWSVPGGQPQHF

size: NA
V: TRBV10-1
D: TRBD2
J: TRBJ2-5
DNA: TGCGCCAGCAGTACGAGCGGGGATCAAGAGACCCAGTACTTC
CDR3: CASSTSGDQETQYF

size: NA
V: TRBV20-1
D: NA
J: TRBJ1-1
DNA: TGCAGTGCTAGCCAGGGCACTGAAGCTTTCTTT
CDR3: CSASQGTEAFF

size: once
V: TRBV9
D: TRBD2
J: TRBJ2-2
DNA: TGTGCCAGCAGCGTAGCTAGCGGAAACACGAACACCGGGGAGCTGTTTTTT
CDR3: CASSVASGNTNTGELFF

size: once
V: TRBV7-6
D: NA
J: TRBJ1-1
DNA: TGTGCCAGCAGCTTGACCCCCTCACAGGGCCCCACTGAAGCTTTCTTT
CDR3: CASSLTPSQGPTEAFF

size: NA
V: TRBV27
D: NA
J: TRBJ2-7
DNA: TGTGCCAGCAATCCCTTGGGGGGCAATACCCACGAGCAGTACTTC
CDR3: CASNPLGGNTHEQYF

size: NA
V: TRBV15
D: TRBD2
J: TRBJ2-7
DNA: TGTGCCACCAGGACTAGCGGGAGCTCCTACGAGCAGTACTTC
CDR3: CATRTSGSSYEQYF

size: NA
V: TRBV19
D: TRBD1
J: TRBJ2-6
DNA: TGTGCCAGTAGTATATGGGGACAGGGGGCTGGGGCCAACGTCCTGACTTTC
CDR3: CASSIWGQGAGANVLTF

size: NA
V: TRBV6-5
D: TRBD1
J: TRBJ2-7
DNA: TGTGCCAGCAGTACAGGGGCGGCCTACGAGCAGTACTTC
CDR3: CASSTGAAYEQYF

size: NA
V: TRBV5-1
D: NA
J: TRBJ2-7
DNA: TGCGCCAGCAGCTTGGAGTTGGTTACAAGCTCCTACGAGCAGTACTTC
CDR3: CASSLELVTSSYEQYF

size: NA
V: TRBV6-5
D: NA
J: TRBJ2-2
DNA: TGTGCCAGCAGTGGAACTACCCTTCACACCGGGGAGCTGTTTTTT
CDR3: CASSGTTLHTGELFF

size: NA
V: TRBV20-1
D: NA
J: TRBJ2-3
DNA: TGCAGTGCTACTAGAGATACGCAGTATTTT
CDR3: CSATRDTQYF

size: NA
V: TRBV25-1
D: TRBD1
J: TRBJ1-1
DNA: TGTGCCAGCAGTGACGGACAGGGGAACACTGAAGCTTTCTTT
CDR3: CASSDGQGNTEAFF

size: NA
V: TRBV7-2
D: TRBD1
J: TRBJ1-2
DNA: TGTGCCAGCAGCTGGGGACAGGGGGCCTATGGCTACACCTTC
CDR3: CASSWGQGAYGYTF

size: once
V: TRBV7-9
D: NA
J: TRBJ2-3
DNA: TGTGCCAGCAGCTTAGTCTTGTCGACAGATACGCAGTATTTT
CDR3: CASSLVLSTDTQYF

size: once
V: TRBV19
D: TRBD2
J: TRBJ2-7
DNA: TGTGCCAGTACGCCCAGGCTAGCGGCGAAAACCTACGAGCAGTACTTC
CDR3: CASTPRLAAKTYEQYF

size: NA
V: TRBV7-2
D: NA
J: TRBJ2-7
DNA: TGTGCCAGCAGCTTATCGTGGAAGGGGTCCGAGCAGTACTTC
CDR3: CASSLSWKGSEQYF

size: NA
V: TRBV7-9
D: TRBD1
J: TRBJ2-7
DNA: TGTGCCAGCAGCTTAGCGGGGACAGGTCGCCCCGAGCAGTACTTC
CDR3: CASSLAGTGRPEQYF

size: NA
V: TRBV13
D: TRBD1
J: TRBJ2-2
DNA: TGTGCCAGCAGCTTGCCCCGGGACAGAGGCACCGGGGAGCTGTTTTTT
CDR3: CASSLPRDRGTGELFF

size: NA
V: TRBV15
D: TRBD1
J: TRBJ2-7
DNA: TGTGCCACCAGCAGAGCCAAGCCGGGACAGGCCACCTCCTACGAGCAGTACTTC
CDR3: CATSRAKPGQATSYEQYF

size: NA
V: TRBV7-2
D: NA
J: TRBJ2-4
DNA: TGTGCCAGCAGCTTAAAAAGTTACAAAAACATTCAGTACTTC
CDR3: CASSLKSYKNIQYF

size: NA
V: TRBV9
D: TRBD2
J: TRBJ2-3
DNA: TGTGCCAGCAGCCCAAGGACTAGCGGGAGCGCCAGGGGAACAGATACGCAGTATTTT
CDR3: CASSPRTSGSARGTDTQYF

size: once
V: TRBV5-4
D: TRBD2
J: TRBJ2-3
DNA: TGTGCCAGCAGCTCCCCGGGACTAGAGCCAGATACGCAGTATTTT
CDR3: CASSSPGLEPDTQYF

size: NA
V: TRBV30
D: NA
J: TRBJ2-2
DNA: TGTGCCTGGACCCGGGGCCGTGGGGGGACGGACACCGGGGAGCTGTTTTTT
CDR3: CAWTRGRGGTDTGELFF

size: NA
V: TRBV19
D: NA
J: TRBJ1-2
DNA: TGTGCCAGTAGTACAGGGGCTAACTATGGCTACACCTTC
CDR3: CASSTGANYGYTF

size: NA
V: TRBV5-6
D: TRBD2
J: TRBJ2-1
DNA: TGTGCCAGCAGCTTAGTTAGCGGGAGGGCCTATGAGCAGTTCTTC
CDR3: CASSLVSGRAYEQFF

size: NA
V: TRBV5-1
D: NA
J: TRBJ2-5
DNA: TGCGCCAGCAGCGCCGGGGAGACCCAGTACTTC
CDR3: CASSAGETQYF

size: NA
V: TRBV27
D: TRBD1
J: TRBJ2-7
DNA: TGTGCCAGCAGCCGCGGGACAGGGGGTCAGTACTACGAGCAGTACTTC
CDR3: CASSRGTGGQYYEQYF

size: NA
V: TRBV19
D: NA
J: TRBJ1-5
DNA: TGTGCCAGTACCAATCGACACATAATCGGGGGCAATCAGCCCCAGCATTTT
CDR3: CASTNRHIIGGNQPQHF

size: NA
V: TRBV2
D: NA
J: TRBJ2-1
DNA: TGTGCCAGAAAACCATTCCTGAATTACAATGAGCAGTTCTTC
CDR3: CARKPFLNYNEQFF

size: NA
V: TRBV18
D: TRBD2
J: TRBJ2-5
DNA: TGTGCCAGCTCACCTGGACTAGCGGGAGGAGAGACCCAGTACTTC
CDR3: CASSPGLAGGETQYF

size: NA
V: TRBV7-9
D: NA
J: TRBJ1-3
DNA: TGTGCCAGCACCACCCCCCCACAAGGTTCTGGAAACACCATATATTTT
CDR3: CASTTPPQGSGNTIYF

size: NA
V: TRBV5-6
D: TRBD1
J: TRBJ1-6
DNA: TGTGCCAGCAGCTTGGGGAACAGGGGTGGGAATTCACCCCTCCACTTT
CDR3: CASSLGNRGGNSPLHF

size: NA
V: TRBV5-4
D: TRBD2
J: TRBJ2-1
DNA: TGTGCCAGCAGCCGGTCTAGCGGGAGTTTCTATGAGCAGTTCTTC
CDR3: CASSRSSGSFYEQFF

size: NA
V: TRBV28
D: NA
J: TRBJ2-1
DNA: TGTGCCAGCTGCAGGGACAATGAGCAGTTCTTC
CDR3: CASCRDNEQFF